This T cell receptor (beta chain) was obtained from a study of blood T cell repertoires in COVID-19. The wider study: Some COVID-19 samples were acute and others convalescent; all came from the United States, Italy and Spain.

In the authors' methods: Estimation of nucleated cell counts relied on the amplification of reference gene primers. Clones were sequenced by immunoSEQ multiplex PCR, and TCRdb holds only the in-frame ones, with some missing. D and trimming come from the DNA, and the V and J calls and clone size come from that table. The sample carries about 210,000 clones, around 83% recorded once. The sample was peripheral blood. The clonotype was recovered from a woman aged 65 to 85 with COVID-19, enrolled during active disease.

The CDR3 sequence is CSVVTGDGSPLHF. The CDR3 DNA reads as TGCAGCGTGGTTACAGGGGACGGGTCACCCCTCCACTTT. The genes are TRBV29-1 and TRBJ1-6, with 7 bases lining up with TRBD1. The CDR3 consists of 13 residues. The trim removed 6 bases at V and 10 bases at J, leaving 9 bases unmatched. Looked up from germline, CDR1 is SQVTM and CDR2 is ANQGSEA.